This T cell receptor beta chain was sequenced in a study of blood T cell repertoires in COVID-19. CDR1 is SEHNR, CDR2 FQNEAQ, per germline (reference sequence). Trimming took 0 bases from V and 6 from J, leaving 8 bases between them. CDR3 length equals 14 residues. TCRdb's copy holds only in-frame clones and misses some; the assay was immunoSEQ multiplex PCR. The sample shows 300,000 or so clones, 65% to 90% of them seen only once. This chain uses TRBV7-9 with TRBJ2-2; weak D call: TRBD2 (5 bases). The receptor was isolated from a woman aged 18-35 years who had recovered from COVID-19. The source material was PBMCs or T cells enriched from blood (not recorded which). The CDR3, as DNA: TGTGCCAGCAGCTTAGCAGGGAGCTCCGGGGAGCTGTTTTTT. This translates into CASSLAGSSGELFF.